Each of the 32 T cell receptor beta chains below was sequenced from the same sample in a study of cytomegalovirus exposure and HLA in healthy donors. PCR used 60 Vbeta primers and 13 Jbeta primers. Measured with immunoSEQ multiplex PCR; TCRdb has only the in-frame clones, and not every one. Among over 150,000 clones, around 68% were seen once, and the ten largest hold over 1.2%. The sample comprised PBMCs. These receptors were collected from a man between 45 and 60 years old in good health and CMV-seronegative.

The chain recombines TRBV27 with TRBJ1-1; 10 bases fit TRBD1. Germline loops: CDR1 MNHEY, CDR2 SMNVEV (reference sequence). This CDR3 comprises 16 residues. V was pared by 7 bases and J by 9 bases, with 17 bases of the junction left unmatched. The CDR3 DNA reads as TGTGCCAGCAAAATCTCGGACAGGGGGGCTACGGGAAAAGCTTTCTTT. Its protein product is CASKISDRGATGKAFF.

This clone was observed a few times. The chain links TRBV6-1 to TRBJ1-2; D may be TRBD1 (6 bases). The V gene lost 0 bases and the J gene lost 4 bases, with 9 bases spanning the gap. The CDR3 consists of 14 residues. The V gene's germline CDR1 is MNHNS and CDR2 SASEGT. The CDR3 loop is CASSEAFRGYGYTF. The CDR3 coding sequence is TGTGCCAGCAGTGAAGCCTTCAGGGGCTATGGCTACACCTTC.

The CDR3 DNA sequence: TGTGCCAGTAGTATTATACAGAGCGGGGCCAACGTCCTGACTTTC. Protein product: CASSIIQSGANVLTF. The chain couples TRBV19 to TRBJ2-6; D gene unclear. This CDR3 has 15 amino acids. Germline CDR1 reads LNHDA; CDR2 reads SQIVND (reference sequence). V lost 3 bases, J lost 4 bases, and 10 bases lay in between.

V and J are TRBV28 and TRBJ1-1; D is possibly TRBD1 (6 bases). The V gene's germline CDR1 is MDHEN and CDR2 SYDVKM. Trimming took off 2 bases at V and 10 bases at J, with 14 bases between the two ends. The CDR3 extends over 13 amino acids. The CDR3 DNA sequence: TGTGCCAGCAGTTTAGAGATCGGGGGGCGAGCTTTCTTT. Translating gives CASSLEIGGRAFF.

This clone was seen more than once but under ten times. CDR3 region: CASSHPDRALNEQYF. The CDR3 DNA reads as TGCGCCAGCAGCCACCCCGACAGGGCCTTAAACGAGCAGTACTTC. V gene TRBV4-1 combines with J gene TRBJ2-7; TRBD1 aligns across 7 bases. The CDR3 contains 15 residues. Germline V gene sequence: CDR1 MGHRA, CDR2 YSYEKL. With 3 bases clipped from V and 5 bases from J, the junction kept 10 bases outside the gene matches.

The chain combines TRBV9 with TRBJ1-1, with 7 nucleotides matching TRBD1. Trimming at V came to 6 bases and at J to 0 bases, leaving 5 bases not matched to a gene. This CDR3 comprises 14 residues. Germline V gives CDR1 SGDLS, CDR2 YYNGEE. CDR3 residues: CASNKGAMNTEAFF. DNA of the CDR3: TGTGCCAGCAATAAGGGGGCCATGAACACTGAAGCTTTCTTT. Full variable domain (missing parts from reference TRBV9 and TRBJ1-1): DSGVTQTPKHLITATGQRVTLRCSPRSGDLSVYWYQQSLDQGLQFLIQYYNGEERAKGNILERFSAQQFPDLHSELNLSSLELGDSALYFCASNKGAMNTEAFFGQGTRLTVV.

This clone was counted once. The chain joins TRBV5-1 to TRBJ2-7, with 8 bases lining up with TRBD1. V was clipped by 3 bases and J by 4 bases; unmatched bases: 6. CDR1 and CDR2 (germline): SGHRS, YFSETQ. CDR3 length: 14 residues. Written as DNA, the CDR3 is TGCGCCAGCAGCTCCCACAGGGGGTCGTACGAGCAGTACTTC. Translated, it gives CASSSHRGSYEQYF.

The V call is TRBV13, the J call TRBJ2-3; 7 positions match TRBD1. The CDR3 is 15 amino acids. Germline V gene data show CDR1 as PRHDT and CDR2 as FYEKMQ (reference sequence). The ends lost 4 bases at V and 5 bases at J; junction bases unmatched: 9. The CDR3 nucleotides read TGTGCCAGCAGCTCCGGGACAGAACCCTTAGATACGCAGTATTTT. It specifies CASSSGTEPLDTQYF.

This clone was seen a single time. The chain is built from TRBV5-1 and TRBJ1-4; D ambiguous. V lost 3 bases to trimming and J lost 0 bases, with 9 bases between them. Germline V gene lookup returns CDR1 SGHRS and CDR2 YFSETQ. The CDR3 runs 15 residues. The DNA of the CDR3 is TGCGCCAGCAGCTCAGAACGGGCAACTAATGAAAAACTGTTTTTT. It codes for CASSSERATNEKLFF.

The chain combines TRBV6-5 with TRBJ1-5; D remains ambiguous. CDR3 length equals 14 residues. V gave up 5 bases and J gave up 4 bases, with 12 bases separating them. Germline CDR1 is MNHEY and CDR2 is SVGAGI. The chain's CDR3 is CASSRTPHNQPQHF. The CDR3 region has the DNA TGTGCCAGCAGTCGAACACCCCATAATCAGCCCCAGCATTTT.

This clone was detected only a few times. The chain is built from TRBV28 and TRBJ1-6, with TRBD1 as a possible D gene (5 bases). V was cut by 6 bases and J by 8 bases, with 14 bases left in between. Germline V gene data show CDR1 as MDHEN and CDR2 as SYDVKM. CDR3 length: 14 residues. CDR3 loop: CASSPETAHSPLHF. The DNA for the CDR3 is TGTGCCAGCAGCCCTGAGACAGCTCATTCACCCCTCCACTTT. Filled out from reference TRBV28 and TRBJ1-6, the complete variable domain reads DVKVTQSSRYLVKRTGEKVFLECVQDMDHENMFWYRQDPGLGLRLIYFSYDVKMKEKGDIPEGYSVSREKKERFSLILESASTNQTSMYLCASSPETAHSPLHFGNGTRLTVT.

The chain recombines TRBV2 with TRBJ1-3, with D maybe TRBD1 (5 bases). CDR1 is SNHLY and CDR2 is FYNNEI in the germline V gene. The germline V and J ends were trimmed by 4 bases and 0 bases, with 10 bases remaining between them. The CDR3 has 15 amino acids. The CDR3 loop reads CASSGWGVSGNTIYF. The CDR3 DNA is TGTGCCAGCAGTGGGTGGGGCGTCTCTGGAAACACCATATATTTT.

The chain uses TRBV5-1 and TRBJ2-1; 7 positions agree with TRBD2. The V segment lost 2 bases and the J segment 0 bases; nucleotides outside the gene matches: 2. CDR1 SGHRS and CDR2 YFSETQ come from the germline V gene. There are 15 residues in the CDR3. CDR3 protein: CASSLAGNSYNEQFF. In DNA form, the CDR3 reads TGCGCCAGCAGCTTAGCGGGAAACTCCTACAATGAGCAGTTCTTC.

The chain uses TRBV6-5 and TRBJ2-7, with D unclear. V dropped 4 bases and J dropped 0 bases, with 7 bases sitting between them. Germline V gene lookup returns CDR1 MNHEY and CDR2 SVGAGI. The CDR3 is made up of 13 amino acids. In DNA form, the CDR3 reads TGTGCCAGCAGTTCTCACAGCTCCTACGAGCAGTACTTC. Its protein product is CASSSHSSYEQYF.

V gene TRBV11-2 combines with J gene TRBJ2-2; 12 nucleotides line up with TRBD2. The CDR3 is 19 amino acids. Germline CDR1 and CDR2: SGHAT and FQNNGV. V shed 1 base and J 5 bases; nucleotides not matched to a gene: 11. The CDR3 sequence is CASSLVGLLAGGKTGELFF. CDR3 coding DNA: TGTGCCAGCAGCTTAGTCGGGCTACTAGCGGGGGGAAAGACCGGGGAGCTGTTTTTT.

The CDR3 nucleotides are TGCGCCAGCAGTGAGTACAGGGGGCTCTATGGCTACACCTTC. Its protein is CASSEYRGLYGYTF. The chain combines TRBV10-2 with TRBJ1-2, with 9 bases aligning to TRBD1. Per germline, CDR1 WSHSY and CDR2 SAAADI. V dropped 1 base and J dropped 4; count of bases not matched to a gene: 1. The CDR3 is 14 amino acids.

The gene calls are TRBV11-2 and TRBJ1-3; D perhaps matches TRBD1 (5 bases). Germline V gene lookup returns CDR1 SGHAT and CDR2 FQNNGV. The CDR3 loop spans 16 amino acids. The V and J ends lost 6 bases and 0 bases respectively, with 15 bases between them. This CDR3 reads CASSYDSLRSGNTIYF. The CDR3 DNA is TGTGCCAGCAGTTACGACAGTCTCCGCTCTGGAAACACCATATATTTT.

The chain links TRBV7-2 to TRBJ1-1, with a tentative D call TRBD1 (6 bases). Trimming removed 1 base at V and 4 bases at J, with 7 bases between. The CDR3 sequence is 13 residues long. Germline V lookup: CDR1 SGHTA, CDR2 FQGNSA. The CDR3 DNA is TGTGCCAGCAGCTTAGAAGGGGGCACTGAAGCTTTCTTT. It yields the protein CASSLEGGTEAFF.

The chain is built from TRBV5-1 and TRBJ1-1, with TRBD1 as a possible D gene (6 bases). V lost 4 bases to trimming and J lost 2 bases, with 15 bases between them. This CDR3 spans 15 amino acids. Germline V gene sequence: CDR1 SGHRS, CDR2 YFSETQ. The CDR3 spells CASSTGYNRNTEAFF. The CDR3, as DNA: TGCGCCAGCAGCACAGGGTATAACAGAAACACTGAAGCTTTCTTT.

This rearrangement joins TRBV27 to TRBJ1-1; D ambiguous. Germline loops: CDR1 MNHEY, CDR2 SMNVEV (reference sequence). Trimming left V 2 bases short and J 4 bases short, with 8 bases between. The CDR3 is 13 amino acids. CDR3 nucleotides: TGTGCCAGCAGTTTAGGAGGGTTCACTGAAGCTTTCTTT. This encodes CASSLGGFTEAFF.

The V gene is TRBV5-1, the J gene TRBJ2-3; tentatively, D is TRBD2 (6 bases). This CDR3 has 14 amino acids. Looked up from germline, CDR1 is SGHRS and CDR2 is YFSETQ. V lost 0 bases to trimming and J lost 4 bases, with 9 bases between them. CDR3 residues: CASSLDPSADTQYF. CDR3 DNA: TGCGCCAGCAGCTTGGATCCTAGCGCAGATACGCAGTATTTT.

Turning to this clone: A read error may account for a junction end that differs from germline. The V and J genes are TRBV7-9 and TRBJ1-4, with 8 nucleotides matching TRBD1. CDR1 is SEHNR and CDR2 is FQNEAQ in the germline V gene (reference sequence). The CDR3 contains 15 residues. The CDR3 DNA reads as TGTTCCAGCAGCTTTGGACAGGGAACTAATGAAAAACTGTTTTTT. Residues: CSSSFGQGTNEKLFF.

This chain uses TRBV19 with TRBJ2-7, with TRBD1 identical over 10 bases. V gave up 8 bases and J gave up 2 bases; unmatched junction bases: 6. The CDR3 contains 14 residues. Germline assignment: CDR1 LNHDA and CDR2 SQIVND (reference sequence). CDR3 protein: CASARDRGPYEQYF. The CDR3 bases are TGTGCCAGTGCCCGGGACAGGGGCCCCTACGAGCAGTACTTC.

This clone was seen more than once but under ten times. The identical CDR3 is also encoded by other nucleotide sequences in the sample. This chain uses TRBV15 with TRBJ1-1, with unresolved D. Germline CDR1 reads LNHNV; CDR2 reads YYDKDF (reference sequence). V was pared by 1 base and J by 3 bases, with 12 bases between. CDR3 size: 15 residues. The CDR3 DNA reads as TGTGCCACCAGCAGAGGAGAGCGGCCTGACACTGAAGCTTTCTTT. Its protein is CATSRGERPDTEAFF.

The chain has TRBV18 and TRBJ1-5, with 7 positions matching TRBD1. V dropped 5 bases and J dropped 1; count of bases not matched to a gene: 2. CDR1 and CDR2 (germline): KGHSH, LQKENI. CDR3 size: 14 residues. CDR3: CASSGTASNQPQHF. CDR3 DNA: TGTGCCAGCTCAGGGACAGCGAGCAATCAGCCCCAGCATTTT.

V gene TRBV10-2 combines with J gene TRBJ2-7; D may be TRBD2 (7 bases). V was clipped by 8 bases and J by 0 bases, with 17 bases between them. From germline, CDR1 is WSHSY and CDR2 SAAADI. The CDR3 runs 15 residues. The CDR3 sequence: CASEGGQGISYEQYF. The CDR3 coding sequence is TGCGCCAGCGAGGGGGGGCAGGGGATCTCCTACGAGCAGTACTTC.

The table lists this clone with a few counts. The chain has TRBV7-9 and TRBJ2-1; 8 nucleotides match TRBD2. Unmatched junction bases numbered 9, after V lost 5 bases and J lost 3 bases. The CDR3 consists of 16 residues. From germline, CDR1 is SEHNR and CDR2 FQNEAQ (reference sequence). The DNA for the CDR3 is TGTGCCAGCAGCCCCGCAGCGGGGGTGGACTACAATGAGCAGTTCTTC. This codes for CASSPAAGVDYNEQFF.

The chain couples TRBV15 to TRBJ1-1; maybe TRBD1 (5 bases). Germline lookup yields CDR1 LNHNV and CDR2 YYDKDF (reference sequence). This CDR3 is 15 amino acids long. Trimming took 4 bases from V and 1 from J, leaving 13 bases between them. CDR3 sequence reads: CATSKSQGSNTEAFF. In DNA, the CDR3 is TGTGCCACCAGCAAGAGTCAGGGCTCGAACACTGAAGCTTTCTTT. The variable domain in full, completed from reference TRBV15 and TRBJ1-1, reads DAMVIQNPRYQVTQFGKPVTLSCSQTLNHNVMYWYQQKSSQAPKLLFHYYDKDFNNEADTPDNFQSRRPNTSFCFLDIRSPGLGDTAMYLCATSKSQGSNTEAFFGQGTRLTVV.

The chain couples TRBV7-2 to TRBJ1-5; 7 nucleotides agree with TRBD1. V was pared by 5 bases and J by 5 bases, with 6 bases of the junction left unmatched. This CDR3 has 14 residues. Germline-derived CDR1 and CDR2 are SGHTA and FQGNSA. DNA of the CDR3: TGTGCCAGCAGCCCGGGACAGAGTTATCAGCCCCAGCATTTT. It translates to CASSPGQSYQPQHF.

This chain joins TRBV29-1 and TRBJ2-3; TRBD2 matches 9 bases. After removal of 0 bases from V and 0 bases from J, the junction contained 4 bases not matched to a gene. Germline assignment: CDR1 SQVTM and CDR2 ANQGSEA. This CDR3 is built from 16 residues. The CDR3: CSVEDMLAGSTDTQYF. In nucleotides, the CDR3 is TGCAGCGTTGAAGATATGCTAGCGGGGAGCACAGATACGCAGTATTTT.

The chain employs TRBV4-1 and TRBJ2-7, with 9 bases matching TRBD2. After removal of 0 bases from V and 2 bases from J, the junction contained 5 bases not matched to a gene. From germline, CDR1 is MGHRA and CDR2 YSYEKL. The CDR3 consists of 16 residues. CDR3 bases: TGCGCCAGCAGCCAAGAAAGCGGGGGGCTGACCTACGAGCAGTACTTC. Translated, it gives CASSQESGGLTYEQYF.

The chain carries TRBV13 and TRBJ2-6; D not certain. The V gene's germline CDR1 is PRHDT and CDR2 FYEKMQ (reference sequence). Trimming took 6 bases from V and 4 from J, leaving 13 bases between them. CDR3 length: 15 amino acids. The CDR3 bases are TGTGCCAGCAGTCTACCGGTCAGGGGGGCCAACGTCCTGACTTTC. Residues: CASSLPVRGANVLTF.